What follows is one T cell receptor beta chain and its context. Its cognate antigen is unknown. This record belongs to a study of T cell responses to AZD1222 COVID-19 vaccine. Turning to the study itself: Samples with a second dose at about 4 or about 12 weeks were pooled together. Study results and caveats: Epitopes outside B.1.351 and B.1.1.7 mutated regions reportedly drew nearly half of spike TCRs. White British ancestry dominated among donors, who included more females, and clonal diversity was possibly underestimated. Only a handful of AZD1222 recipients tested seropositive at baseline.

Method: immunoSEQ multiplex PCR; TCRdb's copy keeps in-frame clones and lacks some. The sample shows about 110,000 clones, about 90% of them seen only once. Germline V gene sequence: CDR1 DFQATT, CDR2 SNEGSKA (reference sequence). V shed 3 bases, J shed 4 bases, and the junction held 1 base outside the gene matches. The CDR3 has 13 residues. The V gene is TRBV20-1, the J gene TRBJ1-5, with TRBD1 matching 9 bases. The input for sequencing was peripheral blood, taken on day 0 of AZD1222 vaccination. This receptor was taken from an adult in good health. The DNA for the CDR3 is TGCAGTGCTAGTGGGACAGGGAATCAGCCCCAGCATTTT. Encoded protein: CSASGTGNQPQHF.